This T cell receptor beta chain was found in a study of CD4 T cells in relation to SARS-CoV-2 and coronaviruses. Across the study: ViraFEST: roughly ten-day antigen culture of PBMCs, then TCR beta CDR3 sequencing.

Unexposed donor CD4+ T cells date from 2011-2018, before the COVID-19 pandemic. Isolation of CD4+ T cells took place after about eleven days in culture. Method: immunoSEQ multiplex PCR; TCRdb's copy keeps in-frame clones and lacks some. The table includes just under 30,000 clones, about 80% detected once. This clone appeared a few times. The antigen is unknown. The CDR3 covers 14 residues. V lost 5 bases and J lost 2, with 14 bases in between. From germline, CDR1 is SGHDT and CDR2 YYEEEE. The sequence was obtained from a human donor in good health. The sequencing sample was made of CD4+ T cells from PBMCs, cultured in vitro. This chain links TRBV5-6 with TRBJ2-7; no reliable D call. The CDR3 here is CASSESGRPYEQYF. CDR3 bases: TGTGCCAGCAGTGAATCGGGTCGACCCTACGAGCAGTACTTC.